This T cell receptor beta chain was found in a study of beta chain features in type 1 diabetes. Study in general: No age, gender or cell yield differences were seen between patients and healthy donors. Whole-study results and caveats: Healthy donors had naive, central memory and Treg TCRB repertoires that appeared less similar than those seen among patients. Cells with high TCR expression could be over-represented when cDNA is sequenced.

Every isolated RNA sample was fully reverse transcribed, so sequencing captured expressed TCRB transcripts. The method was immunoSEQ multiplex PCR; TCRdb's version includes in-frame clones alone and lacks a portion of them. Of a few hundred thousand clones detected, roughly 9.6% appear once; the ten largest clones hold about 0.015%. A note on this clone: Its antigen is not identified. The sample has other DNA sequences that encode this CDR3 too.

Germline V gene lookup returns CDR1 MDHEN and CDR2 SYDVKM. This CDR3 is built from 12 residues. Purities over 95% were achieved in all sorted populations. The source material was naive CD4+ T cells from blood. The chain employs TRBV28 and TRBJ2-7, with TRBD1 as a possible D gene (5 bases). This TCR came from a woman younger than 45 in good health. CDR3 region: CASRQGPYEQYF. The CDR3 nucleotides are TGTGCGAGCCGGCAGGGTCCCTACGAGCAGTACTTC.